Listed below are T cell receptor beta chains from one sample, sequenced in a study of control samples from healthy donors and cancer patients. The assay was immunoSEQ multiplex PCR, and TCRdb's table has in-frame clones only and misses some. Of 20,000 to 30,000 clones in the sample, around 90% were seen once. The sample comprised PBMCs. These receptor sequences come from a man aged 50-60 years with lung cancer. Both conserved end residues are part of each CDR3. The order of the fields is J gene, D gene, clone size, V gene, CDR3 protein, CDR3 DNA. The D gene is left open where the match is weak. The size entry is marked missing in some rows and otherwise reads once, few, many or a size class.

J gene: TRBJ1-4; D gene: NA; clone size: NA; V gene: TRBV9; CDR3 protein: CASSASSGPLGEKLFF; CDR3 DNA: TGTGCCAGCAGCGCTTCGAGCGGGCCCCTGGGGGAAAAACTGTTTTTT
J gene: TRBJ2-3; D gene: NA; clone size: NA; V gene: TRBV19; CDR3 protein: CASSIALLGTQYF; CDR3 DNA: TGTGCCAGTAGTATAGCCCTCCTTGGGACGCAGTATTTT
J gene: TRBJ2-5; D gene: TRBD2; clone size: once; V gene: TRBV3-1/TRBV3-2; CDR3 protein: CASRGTSGGAMETQYF; CDR3 DNA: TGTGCCAGCCGCGGTACTAGCGGGGGGGCCATGGAGACCCAGTACTTC
J gene: TRBJ1-1; D gene: NA; clone size: NA; V gene: TRBV5-1; CDR3 protein: CASSPTVGNTEAFF; CDR3 DNA: TGCGCCAGCAGCCCTACAGTCGGTAACACTGAAGCTTTCTTT
J gene: TRBJ2-1; D gene: NA; clone size: NA; V gene: TRBV10-3; CDR3 protein: CAISANSGTDQIYNEQFF; CDR3 DNA: TGTGCCATCAGTGCAAATTCAGGGACGGACCAGATCTACAATGAGCAGTTCTTC
J gene: TRBJ1-1; D gene: NA; clone size: NA; V gene: TRBV2; CDR3 protein: CASSEFGGREAFF; CDR3 DNA: TGTGCCAGCAGTGAATTCGGGGGCCGGGAAGCTTTCTTT
J gene: TRBJ2-3; D gene: NA; clone size: NA; V gene: TRBV5-4; CDR3 protein: CASSLDGGFTDTQYF; CDR3 DNA: TGTGCCAGCAGCTTGGACGGGGGTTTCACAGATACGCAGTATTTT
J gene: TRBJ1-2; D gene: NA; clone size: few; V gene: TRBV6-5; CDR3 protein: CASRGRQVYGYTF; CDR3 DNA: TGTGCCAGCAGGGGCAGACAGGTTTATGGCTACACCTTC
J gene: TRBJ1-1; D gene: TRBD1; clone size: NA; V gene: TRBV10-3; CDR3 protein: CATRQGVNTEAFF; CDR3 DNA: TGTGCCACCAGACAGGGGGTGAACACTGAAGCTTTCTTT
J gene: TRBJ2-2; D gene: TRBD1; clone size: once; V gene: TRBV7-6; CDR3 protein: CASSLGDRFRAGELFF; CDR3 DNA: TGTGCCAGCAGCTTAGGGGACAGGTTTAGGGCCGGGGAGCTGTTTTTT